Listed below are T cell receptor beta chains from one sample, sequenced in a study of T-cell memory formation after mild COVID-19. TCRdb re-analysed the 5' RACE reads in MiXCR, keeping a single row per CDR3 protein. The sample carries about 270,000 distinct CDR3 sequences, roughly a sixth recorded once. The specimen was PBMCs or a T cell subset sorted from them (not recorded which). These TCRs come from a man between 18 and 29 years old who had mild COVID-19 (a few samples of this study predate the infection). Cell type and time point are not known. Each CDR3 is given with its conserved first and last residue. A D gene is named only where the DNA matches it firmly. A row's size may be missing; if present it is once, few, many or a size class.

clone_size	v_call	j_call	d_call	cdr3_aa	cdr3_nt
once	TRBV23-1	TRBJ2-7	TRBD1	CASSQPTPGTGRAEQYF	TGCGCCAGCAGTCAACCTACCCCCGGGACAGGCCGTGCTGAGCAGTACTTC
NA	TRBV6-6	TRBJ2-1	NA	CASSFPASGGEQFF	TGTGCCAGCAGTTTCCCTGCTTCCGGGGGTGAGCAGTTCTTC
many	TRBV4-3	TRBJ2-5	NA	CASSQGRTRGTQYF	TGCGCCAGCAGCCAAGGGAGGACCCGCGGGACCCAGTACTTC
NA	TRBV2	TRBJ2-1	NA	CASSEVLTIYNEQFF	TGTGCCAGCAGTGAAGTATTGACAATCTACAATGAGCAGTTCTTC
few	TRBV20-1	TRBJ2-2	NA	CSATTRTANTGELFF	TGCAGTGCTACTACCCGGACCGCGAACACCGGGGAGCTGTTTTTT
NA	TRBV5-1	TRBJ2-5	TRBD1	CASSPRDRVGGETQYF	TGCGCCAGCAGCCCCCGGGACAGGGTCGGAGGAGAGACCCAGTACTTC
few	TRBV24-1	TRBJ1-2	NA	CATSEGTWGGYTF	TGTGCCACCAGTGAGGGCACCTGGGGCGGCTACACCTTC
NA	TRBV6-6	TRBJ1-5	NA	CASSYLTDQPQHF	TGTGCCAGCAGTTACCTAACTGATCAGCCCCAGCATTTT
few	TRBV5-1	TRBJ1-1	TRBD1	CASSLGDSSYLNTEAFF	TGCGCCAGCAGCTTGGGGGACAGTAGCTATTTGAACACTGAAGCTTTCTTT
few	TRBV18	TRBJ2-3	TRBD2	CASSPSAIAGRTDTQYF	TGTGCCAGCTCACCAAGCGCCATAGCGGGGCGCACAGATACGCAGTATTTT
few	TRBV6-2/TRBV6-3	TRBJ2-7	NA	CASSYPALEQYF	TGTGCCAGCAGTTACCCGGCTCTCGAGCAGTACTTC
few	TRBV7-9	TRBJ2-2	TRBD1	CASSSSTGTNTGELFF	TGTGCCAGCAGCTCCTCGACAGGGACCAACACCGGGGAGCTGTTTTTT
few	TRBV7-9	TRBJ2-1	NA	CASSPPESYRGHNEQFF	TGTGCCAGCAGCCCGCCAGAGTCGTATAGGGGCCACAATGAGCAGTTCTTC
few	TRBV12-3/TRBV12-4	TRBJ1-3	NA	CASTGRNTIYF	TGTGCCAGCACAGGACGCAACACCATATATTTT
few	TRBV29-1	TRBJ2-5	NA	CSVAGMETQYF	TGCAGCGTTGCAGGGATGGAGACCCAGTACTTC
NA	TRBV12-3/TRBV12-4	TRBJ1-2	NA	CASSLGSSGFYGYTF	TGTGCCAGCAGTTTAGGGTCATCTGGTTTCTATGGCTACACCTTC